The 8 T cell receptor beta chains below all came from one sample that was sequenced in a study of cytomegalovirus exposure and HLA in healthy donors. Assay: immunoSEQ multiplex PCR; the TCRdb copy retains only in-frame clones and omits some. This sample yields tens of thousands of clones, of which almost 97% are seen a single time; roughly 1.5% belongs to the top ten. Material: PBMCs. Receptors were obtained from a young man in good health and CMV-seropositive.

The chain employs TRBV27 and TRBJ2-1; 11 nucleotides match TRBD2. Germline CDR1 MNHEY, CDR2 SMNVEV (reference sequence). The CDR3 is made up of 15 amino acids. The ends lost 2 bases at V and 8 bases at J; junction bases unmatched: 5. The CDR3 protein is CASSLPSGGLDEQFF. The CDR3 coding sequence is TGTGCCAGCAGTTTACCTAGCGGGGGGTTAGATGAGCAGTTCTTC.

This sequence joins TRBV6-5 and TRBJ1-6; 7 bases line up with TRBD1. V shed 0 bases and J 6 bases; nucleotides not matched to a gene: 5. CDR1 and CDR2 (germline): MNHEY, SVGAGI. The CDR3 loop spans 16 amino acids. CDR3: CASSYSAGTVNSPLHF. The DNA of the CDR3 is TGTGCCAGCAGTTACTCGGCCGGGACAGTTAATTCACCCCTCCACTTT.

V gene TRBV4-1 combines with J gene TRBJ2-1; 13 positions match TRBD2. CDR3 length equals 13 residues. The germline V gene has CDR1 MGHRA and CDR2 YSYEKL. V lost 8 bases and J lost 7; bases outside the gene matches: 2. CDR3 bases: TGCGCCAGCGGACTAGCGGGAGTTAATGAGCAGTTCTTC. Protein: CASGLAGVNEQFF.

This chain links TRBV21-1 with TRBJ1-5. TRBV21-1 is marked as a pseudogene. This CDR3 contains 19 residues. CDR3 nucleotides: TGTGCCAGCAGCAAAGGATCACCCTGGTCTGAGGGAATAAATCAGCCCCAGCATTTT. Translated, it gives CASSKGSPWSEGINQPQHF.

The chain employs TRBV13 and TRBJ2-2; 7 nucleotides agree with TRBD1. V lost 4 bases, J lost 7 bases, and 9 bases stayed unmatched. The germline gives CDR1 PRHDT, CDR2 FYEKMQ (reference sequence). The CDR3 runs to 15 residues. The chain's CDR3 is CASSSYDRDSGELFF. The CDR3 DNA reads TGTGCCAGCAGCTCATATGACAGGGATAGCGGGGAGCTGTTTTTT.

The CDR3 DNA follows: TGTGCCAGCAGCCCGCTCGCGGGAGGTGGTGATACGCAGTATTTT. Translated, it gives CASSPLAGGGDTQYF. This chain links TRBV11-2 with TRBJ2-3; TRBD2 agrees at 8 bases. The CDR3 has 15 residues. Unmatched junction bases numbered 10, after V lost 5 bases and J lost 6 bases. From germline, CDR1 is SGHAT and CDR2 FQNNGV.

V usage is TRBV6-5 and J usage is TRBJ2-7; D is unclear. V dropped 0 bases and J dropped 5 bases, with 11 bases sitting between them. Germline assignment: CDR1 MNHEY and CDR2 SVGAGI. The CDR3 loop spans 14 amino acids. CDR3 residues: CASSYSRLVDEQYF. CDR3 sequence (DNA): TGTGCCAGCAGTTACTCAAGGCTAGTCGACGAGCAGTACTTC.

There are a few counts of this clone. The gene calls are TRBV14 and TRBJ2-1, with TRBD2 matching 10 bases. The CDR3 runs to 15 residues. CDR1 is SGHDN and CDR2 is FVKESK in the germline V gene. After removal of 1 base from V and 7 bases from J, the junction contained 4 bases not matched to a gene. The CDR3, as DNA: TGTGCCAGCAGCCAAGTAACTAGCGGGGTAAATGAGCAGTTCTTC. This codes for CASSQVTSGVNEQFF.